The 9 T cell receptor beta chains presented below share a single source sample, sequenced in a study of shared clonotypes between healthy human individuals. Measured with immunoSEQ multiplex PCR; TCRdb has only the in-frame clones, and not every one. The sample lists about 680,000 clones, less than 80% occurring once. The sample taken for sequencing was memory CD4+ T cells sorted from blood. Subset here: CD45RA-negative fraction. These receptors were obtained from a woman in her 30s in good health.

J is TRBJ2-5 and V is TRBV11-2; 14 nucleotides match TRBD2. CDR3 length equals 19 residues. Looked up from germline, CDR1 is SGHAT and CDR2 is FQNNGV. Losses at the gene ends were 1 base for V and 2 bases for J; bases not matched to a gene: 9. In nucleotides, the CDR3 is TGTGCCAGCAGCTTAGGAGGACTAGCGGGAGGAGGGGGGCAAGAGACCCAGTACTTC. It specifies CASSLGGLAGGGGQETQYF.

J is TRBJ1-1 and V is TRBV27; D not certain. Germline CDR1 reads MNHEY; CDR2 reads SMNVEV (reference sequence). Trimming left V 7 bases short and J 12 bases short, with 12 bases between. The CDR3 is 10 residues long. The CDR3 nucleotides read TGTGCCAGCATTGGGCCTCCTCCTTTCTTT. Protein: CASIGPPPFF.

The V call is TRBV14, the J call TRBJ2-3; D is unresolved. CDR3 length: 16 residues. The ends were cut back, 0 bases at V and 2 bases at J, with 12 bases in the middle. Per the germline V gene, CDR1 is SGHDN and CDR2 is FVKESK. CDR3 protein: CASSQEETWYTDTQYF. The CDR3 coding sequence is TGTGCCAGCAGCCAAGAGGAGACATGGTACACAGATACGCAGTATTTT.

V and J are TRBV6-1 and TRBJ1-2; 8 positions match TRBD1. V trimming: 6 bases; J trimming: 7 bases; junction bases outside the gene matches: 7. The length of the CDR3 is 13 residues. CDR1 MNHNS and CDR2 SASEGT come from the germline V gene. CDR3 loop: CASRDREWGGYTF. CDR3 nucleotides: TGTGCCAGCAGGGACAGGGAGTGGGGTGGCTACACCTTC.

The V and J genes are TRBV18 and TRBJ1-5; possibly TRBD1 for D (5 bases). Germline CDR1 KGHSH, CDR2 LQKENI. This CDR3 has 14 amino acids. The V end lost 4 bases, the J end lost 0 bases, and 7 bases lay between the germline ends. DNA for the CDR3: TGTGCCAGCTCACAGGGGTCTAGCAATCAGCCCCAGCATTTT. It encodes CASSQGSSNQPQHF.

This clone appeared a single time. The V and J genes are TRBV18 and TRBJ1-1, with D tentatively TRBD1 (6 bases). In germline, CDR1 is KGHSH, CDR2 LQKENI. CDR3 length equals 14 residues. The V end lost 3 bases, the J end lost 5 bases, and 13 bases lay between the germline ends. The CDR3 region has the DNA TGTGCCAGCTCACCGGGGCAGGGGTGGACTGAAGCTTTCTTT. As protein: CASSPGQGWTEAFF. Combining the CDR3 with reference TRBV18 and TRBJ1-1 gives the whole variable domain NAGVMQNPRHLVRRRGQEARLRCSPMKGHSHVYWYRQLPEEGLKFMVYLQKENIIDESGMPKERFSAEFPKEGPSILRIQQVVRGDSAAYFCASSPGQGWTEAFFGQGTRLTVV.

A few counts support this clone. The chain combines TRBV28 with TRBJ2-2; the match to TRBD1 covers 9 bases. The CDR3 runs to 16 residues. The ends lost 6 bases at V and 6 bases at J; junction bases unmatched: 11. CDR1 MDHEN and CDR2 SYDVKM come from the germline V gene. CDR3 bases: TGTGCCAGCAGAAAAACAGGGGGCGCAAGGGCCGGGGAGCTGTTTTTT. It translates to CASRKTGGARAGELFF. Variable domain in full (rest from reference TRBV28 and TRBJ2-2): DVKVTQSSRYLVKRTGEKVFLECVQDMDHENMFWYRQDPGLGLRLIYFSYDVKMKEKGDIPEGYSVSREKKERFSLILESASTNQTSMYLCASRKTGGARAGELFFGEGSRLTVL.

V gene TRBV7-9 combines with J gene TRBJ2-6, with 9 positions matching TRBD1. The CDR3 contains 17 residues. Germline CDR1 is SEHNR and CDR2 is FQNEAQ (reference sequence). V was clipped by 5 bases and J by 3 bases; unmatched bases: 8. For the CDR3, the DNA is TGTGCCAGCAGCCCCAGGACAGGGGAGGTTGGGGCCAACGTCCTGACTTTC. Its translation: CASSPRTGEVGANVLTF.

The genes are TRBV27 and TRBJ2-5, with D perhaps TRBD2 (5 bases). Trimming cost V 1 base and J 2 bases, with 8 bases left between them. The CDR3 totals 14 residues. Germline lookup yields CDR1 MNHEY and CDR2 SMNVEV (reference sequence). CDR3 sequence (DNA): TGTGCCAGCAGTTTATTTTCGGGACAAGAGACCCAGTACTTC. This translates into CASSLFSGQETQYF.